The present entry profiles one TCR beta chain with its context. The sample holds one count of this clone. Its antigen is unknown. No base quality values were provided; no much bigger clone lies one nucleotide off. The immunoSEQ Assay, a bias-controlled multiplex PCR, was used to amplify TCRbeta CDR3 regions from genomic DNA. Per the original workflow: The number of nucleated cells in each sample was estimated by amplification of reference gene primers within the assay. To quantify the absolute abundance of each unique TCRbeta CDR3 rearrangement, sequence reads were collapsed and filtered. For each sample, productive Simpson clonality was calculated as the square root of Simpson's diversity index over productive rearrangements. TCRdb retrieved this table from immuneACCESS and kept in-frame rearrangements only. Not all clones are present; in checked studies, unresolved V genes account for under half, and no reason is known for the remainder. V, J and clone size are those of that table, while D and trimming were read from the DNA. For this sample the table gives some 300,000 clones, of which about 87% were detected only once. Jointly, the top ten make up roughly 6.9% of the sample.

This sample was included in a study of blood T cell repertoires in COVID-19 (dated by TCRdb to 2018 to 2020). Regarding the research as a whole: The collaborator samples originated in the United States, Italy and Spain and spanned the acute and convalescent phases of COVID-19. Where HLA class I and class II types were available, the types were taken from metadata supplied by the sample provider, not from assay-based typing. The sample metadata nearly always contained a de-identified subject ID, COVID-19 status, age in years and sex. The repertoires were released in a freely available public database intended as a resource for research on the immune response to SARS-CoV-2. The material from the prospective study consisted of cDNA or gDNA derived from T cells, B-cell-depleted T cells, or PBMCs. The dataset comprised deeply sampled blood TCRbeta repertoires from subjects exposed to, actively infected with, or recovered from COVID-19. The samples were drawn from the first 160 participants of the ongoing ImmuneRACE study and from over 950 subjects provided by 6 global collaborators. What the research found in general, with its limitations: The quantity of clinical and demographic metadata differed by source and by participant and was supplied without curation.

V lost 0 bases and J lost 1 base; the stretch between them is 11 bases long. CDR1 SGHRS and CDR2 YFSETQ are derived from the germline V gene. CDR3 length: 16 amino acids, cysteine to phenylalanine. Only the CDR3 DNA is retained, 48 bases long and in frame from the first base. Samples from volunteer blood donors who had recovered from COVID-19 were contributed by a second Seattle source. Whole blood was collected in K2EDTA tubes by collaborating institutions according to the institutions' own protocols. For TCRbeta analysis, collaborator samples were shipped as frozen whole blood, as isolated PBMCs, or as DNA extracted from either sample type.

The receptor chain draws on TRBV5-1 and TRBJ2-4; the D region possibly corresponds to TRBD1 (5 bases align). This receptor was obtained from a woman aged 30 to 39 who had recovered from COVID-19. The specimen was peripheral blood. The base sequence is TGCGCCAGCAGCTTGGAAGGGGCAGGGGCCAAAAACATTCAGTACTTC. It is translated as CASSLEGAGAKNIQYF.